A selection of T cell receptor beta chains follows, all from one sample in a study of control samples from healthy donors and cancer patients. Clones were sequenced by immunoSEQ multiplex PCR, and TCRdb holds only the in-frame ones, with some missing. The sample lists roughly 90,000 clones, around 80% occurring once. Material: blood. Every receptor here comes from a woman aged 60 to 75 in good health. CDR3s include the opening cysteine and the closing phenylalanine or tryptophan. D genes are given only for firm matches. Some rows have no size entry. The others give once, few or many, or a class for an expanded clone.

clone_size: -
d_call: TRBD2
j_call: TRBJ2-7
v_call: TRBV19
cdr3_aa: CASSKLGLAGGEQYF
cdr3_nt: TGTGCCAGTAGTAAGCTGGGACTAGCGGGAGGCGAGCAGTACTTC

clone_size: once
d_call: -
j_call: TRBJ2-3
v_call: TRBV28
cdr3_aa: CASSLQGQDTQYF
cdr3_nt: TGTGCCAGCAGTCTCCAGGGACAAGATACGCAGTATTTT

clone_size: -
d_call: -
j_call: TRBJ2-7
v_call: TRBV6-5
cdr3_aa: CASSRTAGFYEQYF
cdr3_nt: TGTGCCAGCAGTCGGACAGCTGGGTTCTACGAGCAGTACTTC

clone_size: -
d_call: -
j_call: TRBJ2-1
v_call: TRBV3-1/TRBV3-2
cdr3_aa: CASSQRLERDEQFF
cdr3_nt: TGTGCCAGCAGCCAAAGACTAGAACGGGATGAGCAGTTCTTC

clone_size: -
d_call: -
j_call: TRBJ2-1
v_call: TRBV7-2
cdr3_aa: CASSLSDVHEQFF
cdr3_nt: TGTGCCAGCAGCTTATCCGACGTACATGAGCAGTTCTTC

clone_size: -
d_call: -
j_call: TRBJ1-4
v_call: TRBV18
cdr3_aa: CASSSDSNEKLFF
cdr3_nt: TGTGCCAGCTCGTCGGATTCGAATGAAAAACTGTTTTTT

clone_size: -
d_call: TRBD1
j_call: TRBJ2-4
v_call: TRBV16
cdr3_aa: CASSQGDRRNIQYF
cdr3_nt: TGTGCCAGCAGCCAAGGGGACAGGCGGAACATTCAGTACTTC

clone_size: -
d_call: TRBD2
j_call: TRBJ2-5
v_call: TRBV7-9
cdr3_aa: CASSLGDGRQETQHF
cdr3_nt: TGTGCCAGCAGCTTAGGGGACGGGAGGCAAGAGACCCAGCACTTC

clone_size: -
d_call: -
j_call: TRBJ1-3
v_call: TRBV14
cdr3_aa: CASSQDSSGNTIYF
cdr3_nt: TGTGCCAGCAGCCAGGACAGCTCTGGAAACACCATATATTTT

clone_size: medium-sized
d_call: -
j_call: TRBJ1-1
v_call: TRBV7-8
cdr3_aa: CASSVDSIPEAFF
cdr3_nt: TGTGCCAGCAGTGTGGACAGCATTCCTGAAGCTTTCTTT

clone_size: -
d_call: -
j_call: TRBJ2-7
v_call: TRBV19
cdr3_aa: CASSTQIGGRPYEQYF
cdr3_nt: TGTGCCAGTAGTACCCAAATTGGGGGGCGACCCTACGAGCAGTACTTC

clone_size: -
d_call: TRBD1
j_call: TRBJ2-1
v_call: TRBV18
cdr3_aa: CASSTRTGSYNEQFF
cdr3_nt: TGTGCCAGCTCAACTCGGACAGGTTCCTACAATGAGCAGTTCTTC

clone_size: -
d_call: TRBD1
j_call: TRBJ1-1
v_call: TRBV10-2
cdr3_aa: CASRETGMNTEAFF
cdr3_nt: TGCGCCAGCAGGGAGACAGGGATGAACACTGAAGCTTTCTTT

clone_size: -
d_call: TRBD2
j_call: TRBJ2-7
v_call: TRBV11-3
cdr3_aa: CASSFKGSGPYKQYF
cdr3_nt: TGTGCCAGCAGCTTCAAAGGTAGCGGGCCCTACAAGCAGTACTTC

clone_size: -
d_call: -
j_call: TRBJ1-2
v_call: TRBV2
cdr3_aa: CASSTWQTRGYTF
cdr3_nt: TGTGCCAGCAGCACCTGGCAGACTCGGGGCTACACCTTC

clone_size: -
d_call: -
j_call: TRBJ1-4
v_call: TRBV5-1
cdr3_aa: CASSLQDGPSNEKLFF
cdr3_nt: TGCGCCAGCAGCTTGCAGGACGGGCCGTCTAATGAAAAACTGTTTTTT

clone_size: -
d_call: TRBD2
j_call: TRBJ2-5
v_call: TRBV6-5
cdr3_aa: CASSYSQRGGQETQYF
cdr3_nt: TGTGCCAGCAGTTACTCGCAGCGGGGGGGCCAAGAGACCCAGTACTTC

clone_size: -
d_call: -
j_call: TRBJ1-2
v_call: TRBV6-5
cdr3_aa: CASTSVNYGYTF
cdr3_nt: TGTGCCAGCACCTCCGTGAACTATGGCTACACCTTC

clone_size: -
d_call: -
j_call: TRBJ2-3
v_call: TRBV27
cdr3_aa: CASQLKSTDTQYF
cdr3_nt: TGTGCCAGCCAGCTTAAAAGTACCGATACGCAGTATTTT

clone_size: once
d_call: -
j_call: TRBJ2-7
v_call: TRBV6-6
cdr3_aa: CASSRSYEQYF
cdr3_nt: TGTGCCAGCAGTCGCTCCTACGAGCAGTACTTC

clone_size: once
d_call: TRBD1
j_call: TRBJ2-3
v_call: TRBV18
cdr3_aa: CASSPGQGDTDTQYF
cdr3_nt: TGTGCCAGCTCGCCCGGACAGGGGGATACAGATACGCAGTATTTT

clone_size: -
d_call: -
j_call: TRBJ1-3
v_call: TRBV10-1
cdr3_aa: CASSDPGSGNTIYF
cdr3_nt: TGCGCCAGCAGTGATCCAGGCTCTGGAAACACCATATATTTT

clone_size: -
d_call: TRBD1
j_call: TRBJ1-5
v_call: TRBV19
cdr3_aa: CASSTSRTGAFAPQHF
cdr3_nt: TGTGCCAGTAGTACGTCTCGGACAGGCGCCTTCGCGCCCCAGCATTTT

clone_size: -
d_call: -
j_call: TRBJ1-2
v_call: TRBV3-1/TRBV3-2
cdr3_aa: CASSQGQQHYGYTF
cdr3_nt: TGTGCCAGCAGCCAGGGGCAGCAACATTATGGCTACACCTTC

clone_size: -
d_call: TRBD1
j_call: TRBJ2-1
v_call: TRBV18
cdr3_aa: CASLTGFGNEQFF
cdr3_nt: TGTGCCAGCTTGACAGGGTTTGGCAATGAGCAGTTCTTC

clone_size: -
d_call: -
j_call: TRBJ2-5
v_call: TRBV29-1
cdr3_aa: CSVVLETVRETQYF
cdr3_nt: TGCAGCGTTGTACTGGAGACAGTGAGGGAGACCCAGTACTTC

clone_size: -
d_call: -
j_call: TRBJ1-1
v_call: TRBV19
cdr3_aa: CASSIGMTEAFF
cdr3_nt: TGTGCCAGTAGTATTGGGATGACTGAAGCTTTCTTT

clone_size: -
d_call: -
j_call: TRBJ1-1
v_call: TRBV28
cdr3_aa: CASSLEGRRAFF
cdr3_nt: TGTGCCAGCAGTTTGGAGGGACGGCGGGCTTTCTTT

clone_size: -
d_call: -
j_call: TRBJ1-1
v_call: TRBV3-1/TRBV3-2
cdr3_aa: CASSQGGFNTEAFF
cdr3_nt: TGTGCCAGCAGCCAAGGGGGGTTCAACACTGAAGCTTTCTTT

clone_size: -
d_call: -
j_call: TRBJ1-5
v_call: TRBV10-3
cdr3_aa: CAISPGERQPQHF
cdr3_nt: TGTGCCATCAGTCCAGGGGAGCGGCAGCCCCAGCATTTT

clone_size: -
d_call: -
j_call: TRBJ2-1
v_call: TRBV6-5
cdr3_aa: CASYTGRNEQFF
cdr3_nt: TGTGCCAGCTATACAGGGCGCAATGAGCAGTTCTTC

clone_size: -
d_call: TRBD1
j_call: TRBJ1-6
v_call: TRBV27
cdr3_aa: CASSSHTGGNNSPLHF
cdr3_nt: TGTGCCAGCAGTTCCCACACAGGGGGAAATAATTCACCCCTCCACTTT

clone_size: -
d_call: -
j_call: TRBJ1-1
v_call: TRBV7-9
cdr3_aa: CASSGDPYTEAFF
cdr3_nt: TGTGCCAGCAGCGGCGACCCTTACACTGAAGCTTTCTTT

clone_size: many
d_call: -
j_call: TRBJ1-2
v_call: TRBV28
cdr3_aa: CASSLSQANYGYTF
cdr3_nt: TGTGCCAGCAGTTTATCTCAGGCGAACTATGGCTACACCTTC

clone_size: -
d_call: TRBD2
j_call: TRBJ2-1
v_call: TRBV6-6
cdr3_aa: CASSPGLAGATYNEQFF
cdr3_nt: TGTGCCAGCAGTCCGGGACTAGCGGGGGCTACCTACAATGAGCAGTTCTTC

clone_size: -
d_call: TRBD1
j_call: TRBJ1-2
v_call: TRBV6-5
cdr3_aa: CASSTGTGAYGYTF
cdr3_nt: TGTGCCAGCAGCACCGGGACAGGGGCCTATGGCTACACCTTC

clone_size: few
d_call: -
j_call: TRBJ1-2
v_call: TRBV9
cdr3_aa: CASSVDPQGTYGYTF
cdr3_nt: TGTGCCAGCAGCGTAGACCCACAGGGAACCTATGGCTACACCTTC

clone_size: once
d_call: -
j_call: TRBJ1-5
v_call: TRBV6-5
cdr3_aa: CASSDGYNQPQHF
cdr3_nt: TGTGCCAGCAGCGACGGCTACAATCAGCCCCAGCATTTT

clone_size: -
d_call: -
j_call: TRBJ1-2
v_call: TRBV3-1/TRBV3-2
cdr3_aa: CASSQDLRAIGPGYTF
cdr3_nt: TGTGCCAGCAGCCAAGATTTAAGGGCGATTGGGCCTGGCTACACCTTC

clone_size: -
d_call: -
j_call: TRBJ1-2
v_call: TRBV7-2
cdr3_aa: CASSLGQESNYGYTF
cdr3_nt: TGTGCCAGCAGCTTAGGGCAAGAGAGTAACTATGGCTACACCTTC

clone_size: -
d_call: -
j_call: TRBJ1-4
v_call: TRBV28
cdr3_aa: CASKGRANEKLFF
cdr3_nt: TGTGCCAGCAAAGGCAGGGCTAATGAAAAACTGTTTTTT

clone_size: -
d_call: TRBD1
j_call: TRBJ1-2
v_call: TRBV11-1
cdr3_aa: CASTTNRGYGYTF
cdr3_nt: TGTGCCAGCACCACAAACAGGGGCTATGGCTACACCTTC

clone_size: -
d_call: -
j_call: TRBJ2-7
v_call: TRBV12-3/TRBV12-4
cdr3_aa: CASSLGGSYEQYF
cdr3_nt: TGTGCCAGCAGTTTGGGGGGTTCCTACGAGCAGTACTTC

clone_size: -
d_call: TRBD1
j_call: TRBJ1-2
v_call: TRBV28
cdr3_aa: CASRETGTGGYGYTF
cdr3_nt: TGTGCCAGCAGGGAGACCGGGACAGGGGGCTATGGCTACACCTTC

clone_size: -
d_call: -
j_call: TRBJ2-2
v_call: TRBV10-3
cdr3_aa: CASQGSMNTGELFF
cdr3_nt: TGTGCCAGCCAGGGAAGTATGAACACCGGGGAGCTGTTTTTT

clone_size: -
d_call: -
j_call: TRBJ1-1
v_call: TRBV6-5
cdr3_aa: CASSYEGQEAFF
cdr3_nt: TGTGCCAGCAGCTACGAAGGACAAGAAGCTTTCTTT

clone_size: -
d_call: -
j_call: TRBJ2-5
v_call: TRBV7-2
cdr3_aa: CASSLVFQGRETQYF
cdr3_nt: TGTGCCAGCAGCTTAGTTTTCCAGGGCAGAGAGACCCAGTACTTC

clone_size: -
d_call: -
j_call: TRBJ1-1
v_call: TRBV19
cdr3_aa: CASSMILGQKMNTEAFF
cdr3_nt: TGTGCCAGTAGTATGATACTTGGACAGAAAATGAACACTGAAGCTTTCTTT

clone_size: -
d_call: -
j_call: TRBJ1-6
v_call: TRBV10-2
cdr3_aa: CASSGNSPLHF
cdr3_nt: TGCGCCAGCAGTGGGAATTCACCCCTCCACTTT

clone_size: -
d_call: -
j_call: TRBJ2-4
v_call: TRBV6-1
cdr3_aa: CASSEQPSGLAKNIQYF
cdr3_nt: TGTGCCAGCAGTGAACAACCCTCGGGGCTAGCCAAAAACATTCAGTACTTC

clone_size: -
d_call: -
j_call: TRBJ1-2
v_call: TRBV11-1
cdr3_aa: CASSFLVQGMRHGYTF
cdr3_nt: TGTGCCAGCAGCTTCTTAGTACAGGGAATGAGGCATGGCTACACCTTC

clone_size: -
d_call: -
j_call: TRBJ1-1
v_call: TRBV2
cdr3_aa: CASSEEDATEAFF
cdr3_nt: TGTGCCAGCAGTGAAGAAGATGCCACTGAAGCTTTCTTT

clone_size: -
d_call: -
j_call: TRBJ2-7
v_call: TRBV7-9
cdr3_aa: CASSKHEAGYRKNEQYF
cdr3_nt: TGTGCCAGCAGTAAACACGAAGCAGGGTATAGGAAAAACGAGCAGTACTTC

clone_size: few
d_call: -
j_call: TRBJ2-7
v_call: TRBV6-8
cdr3_aa: CASSPRGPEREQYF
cdr3_nt: TGTGCCAGCAGCCCACGGGGCCCAGAGCGCGAGCAGTACTTC

clone_size: -
d_call: -
j_call: TRBJ1-6
v_call: TRBV11-3
cdr3_aa: CASSLGTRSPLHF
cdr3_nt: TGTGCCAGCAGCTTAGGTACGCGGTCACCCCTCCACTTT

clone_size: -
d_call: -
j_call: TRBJ2-7
v_call: TRBV7-9
cdr3_aa: CASSLTQLHEQYF
cdr3_nt: TGTGCCAGCAGCTTGACACAGCTCCACGAGCAGTACTTC

clone_size: few
d_call: -
j_call: TRBJ1-5
v_call: TRBV28
cdr3_aa: CASSYQGGSQPQHF
cdr3_nt: TGTGCCAGCAGTTACCAAGGAGGCTCACAGCCCCAGCATTTT

clone_size: -
d_call: TRBD2
j_call: TRBJ2-3
v_call: TRBV9
cdr3_aa: CASRTSGSDTQYF
cdr3_nt: TGTGCCAGCAGGACTAGCGGGAGTGATACGCAGTATTTT

clone_size: -
d_call: -
j_call: TRBJ2-3
v_call: TRBV7-7
cdr3_aa: CASSLASGRTDTQYF
cdr3_nt: TGTGCTAGCAGCTTAGCCAGCGGGCGCACAGATACGCAGTATTTT

clone_size: -
d_call: TRBD1
j_call: TRBJ1-2
v_call: TRBV6-5
cdr3_aa: CASRPGTVNYGYTF
cdr3_nt: TGTGCCAGCAGGCCCGGGACAGTCAACTATGGCTACACCTTC